Sequencing of this T cell receptor (beta chain) was carried out in a study of T-cell reconstitution after alpha-beta-depleted transplantation in children. Study findings and constraints: By about two months after transplant, alpha-beta T cells reportedly arose from several hundred graft clones that had expanded. Newly produced T cells mostly provided counts and TCRbeta diversity after one year, as hyperexpanded clones declined.

There are many counts of this clonotype. The target antigen is unknown. Trimming shortened V by 1 base and J by 9 bases, and 19 bases separated the two germline ends. The germline CDR1 and CDR2 sequences are DFQATT and SNEGSKA (reference sequence). The CDR3 runs 15 residues. The authors prepared the TCRbeta library with unique molecular identifiers. A single record per CDR3 protein comes from TCRdb applying MiXCR to the PCR reads. The sample has roughly 300,000 distinct CDR3 sequences; around 10% are singletons. The origin of this receptor is a male patient between 2 and 10 years old who had a stem cell transplant for chronic granulomatous disease, so the T cells may come from the graft donor. This chain uses TRBV20-1 with TRBJ2-1; D possibly uses TRBD1 or TRBD2 (5 bases each). The sequenced sample was peripheral blood, obtained 180 days after TCRalphabeta/CD19-depleted stem cell transplant. CDR3 sequence reads: CSARGGRDSGFEQFF. CDR3 nucleotides: TGCAGTGCTAGAGGGGGGAGAGACAGCGGATTTGAGCAGTTCTTC.